The clone carrying this TCR beta chain showed up just a few times. Its antigen remains unknown. Germline V gives CDR1 MDHEN, CDR2 SYDVKM. The CDR3 extends over 13 amino acids. The V end lost 6 bases, the J end lost 4 bases, and 12 bases lay between the germline ends. These data come from a study of T cells in Graves' hyperthyroidism and ophthalmopathy. General study results and limits: Most clonotypes expanded in the thyroid (above 0.001) were also present in blood.

Researchers took RNA transcripts and amplified the TCR beta CDR3 regions from them. First-round RT-PCR of the TCR CDR3 relied on the HTBI primer set. TCRdb re-called the multiplex PCR reads through MiXCR, storing one row per CDR3 protein. Among approximately 630,000 distinct CDR3 sequences listed, around 15% were seen once. Each patient was aged 18 to 65 and had newly diagnosed hyperthyroidism of under 2 months' duration. This receptor was identified in a woman aged 25 to 45 with Graves' hyperthyroidism. The V call is TRBV28, the J call TRBJ2-5; a possible D gene is TRBD1 (5 bases). What was sequenced was blood. The chain's CDR3 is CASRPTVAETQYF. The CDR3 nucleotides are TGTGCCAGCAGGCCGACAGTGGCAGAGACCCAGTACTTC.